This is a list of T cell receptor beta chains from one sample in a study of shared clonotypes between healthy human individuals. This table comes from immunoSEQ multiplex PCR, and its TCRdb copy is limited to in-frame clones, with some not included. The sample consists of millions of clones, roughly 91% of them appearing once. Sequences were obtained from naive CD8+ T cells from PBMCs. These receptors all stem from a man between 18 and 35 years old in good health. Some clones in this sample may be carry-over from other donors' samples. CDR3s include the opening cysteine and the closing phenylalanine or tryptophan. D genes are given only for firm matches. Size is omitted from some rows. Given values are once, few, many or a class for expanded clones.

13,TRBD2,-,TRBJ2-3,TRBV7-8,CASSLELAGGEYF,TGTGCCAGCAGCTTGGAACTAGCGGGAGGGGAGTATTTT
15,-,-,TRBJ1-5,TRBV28,CASSLGWQSNQPQHF,TGTGCCAGCAGTTTAGGGTGGCAAAGCAATCAGCCCCAGCATTTT
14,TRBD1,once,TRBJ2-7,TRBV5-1,CASVQGAPPYEQYF,TGCGCCAGCGTACAGGGGGCCCCCCCCTACGAGCAGTACTTC
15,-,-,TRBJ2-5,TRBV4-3,CASSRIRDLQETQYF,TGCGCCAGCAGCCGCATTCGGGACCTCCAAGAGACCCAGTACTTC
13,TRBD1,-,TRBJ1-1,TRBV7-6,CASSKDRGREAFF,TGTGCCAGCAGCAAAGACAGGGGGCGCGAGGCTTTCTTT
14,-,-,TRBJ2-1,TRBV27,CASSSSDNYNEQFF,TGTGCCAGCAGTTCCTCGGACAATTACAATGAGCAGTTCTTC
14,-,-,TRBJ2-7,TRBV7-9,CASSWSGPPYEQYF,TGTGCCAGCAGCTGGAGCGGGCCTCCCTACGAGCAGTACTTC
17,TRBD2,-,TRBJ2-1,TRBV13,CASSLTGTSGIYNEQFF,TGTGCCAGCAGCTTAACGGGGACTAGCGGGATCTACAATGAGCAGTTCTTC
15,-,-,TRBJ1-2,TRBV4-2,CASSQDSSGLDGYTF,TGTGCCAGCAGCCAAGATTCCTCGGGGTTGGATGGCTACACCTTC
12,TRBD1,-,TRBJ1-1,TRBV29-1,CSVQGADTEAFF,TGCAGCGTTCAGGGGGCCGACACTGAAGCTTTCTTT
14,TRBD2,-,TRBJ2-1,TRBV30,CACRLAGEYNEQFF,TGTGCCTGTCGACTAGCGGGAGAGTACAATGAGCAGTTCTTC
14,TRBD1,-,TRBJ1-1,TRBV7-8,CASSRRQGTAEAFF,TGTGCCAGCAGCCGCCGACAGGGGACGGCAGAAGCTTTCTTT
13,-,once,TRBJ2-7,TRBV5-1,CASSAELNREQYF,TGCGCCAGCTCGGCGGAGCTAAATCGGGAGCAGTACTTC
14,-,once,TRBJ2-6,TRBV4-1,CASSPLGGANVLTF,TGCGCCAGCAGCCCCTTAGGCGGGGCCAACGTCCTGACTTTC
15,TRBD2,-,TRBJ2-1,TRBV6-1,CASSLAGEFGGEQFF,TGTGCCAGCAGCCTAGCGGGAGAATTTGGCGGTGAGCAGTTCTTC
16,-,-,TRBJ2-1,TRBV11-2,CASGPDWSSSYNEQFF,TGTGCCAGCGGACCGGACTGGTCGAGCTCCTACAATGAGCAGTTCTTC
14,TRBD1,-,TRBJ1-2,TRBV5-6,CASSRWDSFYGYTF,TGTGCCAGCAGCCGTTGGGACAGCTTCTATGGCTACACCTTC
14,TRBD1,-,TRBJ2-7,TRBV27,CASSILNGQGALYF,TGTGCCAGCAGTATACTGAATGGGCAGGGGGCACTGTACTTC
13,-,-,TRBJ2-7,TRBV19,CASSMNEWAEQYF,TGTGCCAGTAGTATGAACGAGTGGGCCGAGCAGTACTTC
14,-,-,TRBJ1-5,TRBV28,CATTLGQVNQPQHF,TGTGCCACCACCTTAGGGCAGGTGAATCAGCCCCAGCATTTT
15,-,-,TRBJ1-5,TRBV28,CASSFSPARGQPQHF,TGTGCCAGCAGTTTTTCCCCCGCGCGGGGACAGCCCCAGCATTTT
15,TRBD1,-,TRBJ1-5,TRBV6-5,CASSSTGGRDQPQHF,TGTGCCAGCAGTTCAACAGGGGGTAGGGATCAGCCCCAGCATTTT
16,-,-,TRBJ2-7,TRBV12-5,CASGLGGGSLLYEQYF,TGTGCTAGTGGTTTGGGGGGCGGGTCCCTCCTCTACGAGCAGTACTTC
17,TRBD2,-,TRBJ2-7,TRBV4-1,CASRQQAGEGLFYEQYF,TGCGCCAGCAGGCAACAGGCCGGGGAGGGCCTATTCTACGAGCAGTACTTC
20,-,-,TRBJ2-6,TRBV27,CASSLQYSLPNYSGANVLTF,TGTGCCAGCAGTCTTCAGTATTCTCTGCCAAATTACTCTGGGGCCAACGTCCTGACTTTC
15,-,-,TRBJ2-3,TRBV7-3,CASSQEAGWTDTQYF,TGTGCCAGCAGCCAAGAGGCAGGGTGGACAGATACGCAGTATTTT
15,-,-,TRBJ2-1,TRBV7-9,CASSLSFPPFNEQFF,TGTGCCAGCAGCTTAAGTTTCCCCCCCTTCAATGAGCAGTTCTTC
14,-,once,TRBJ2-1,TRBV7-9,CASSWAPPFDEQFF,TGTGCCAGCAGCTGGGCCCCCCCGTTTGATGAGCAGTTCTTC
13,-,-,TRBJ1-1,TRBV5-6,CASSLSGDTEAFF,TGTGCCAGCAGCTTGTCAGGGGACACTGAAGCTTTCTTT
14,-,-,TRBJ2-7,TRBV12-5,CASGPGPSSYEQYF,TGTGCTAGTGGTCCGGGTCCTAGCTCCTACGAGCAGTACTTC
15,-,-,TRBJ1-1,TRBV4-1,CASSSPGHLNTEAFF,TGCGCCAGCAGCTCCCCCGGGCATTTGAACACTGAAGCTTTCTTT
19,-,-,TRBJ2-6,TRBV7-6,CASSLNRQGKSSGANVLTF,TGTGCCAGCAGCTTAAATCGGCAGGGGAAATCCTCTGGGGCCAACGTCCTGACTTTC
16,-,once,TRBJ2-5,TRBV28,CASSGRDTWYQETQYF,TGTGCCAGCAGTGGACGGGACACCTGGTACCAAGAGACCCAGTACTTC
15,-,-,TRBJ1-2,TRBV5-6,CASSLEGSGLYGYTF,TGTGCCAGCAGCTTGGAGGGGTCAGGTCTCTATGGCTACACCTTC
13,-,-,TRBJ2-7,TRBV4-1,CASSQGSGYEQYF,TGCGCCAGCAGCCAAGGGAGCGGCTACGAGCAGTACTTC
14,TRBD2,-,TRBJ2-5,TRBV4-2,CASSQESGKETQYF,TGTGCCAGCAGCCAAGAAAGCGGGAAAGAGACCCAGTACTTC
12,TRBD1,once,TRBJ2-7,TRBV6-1,CASRQGAYEQYF,TGTGCCAGCAGGCAGGGGGCTTACGAGCAGTACTTC
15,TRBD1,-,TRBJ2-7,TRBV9,CASSARTGRNYEQYF,TGTGCCAGCAGCGCGAGGACAGGGAGAAACTACGAGCAGTACTTC
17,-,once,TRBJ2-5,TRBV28,CASSLLGPTGPLKTQYF,TGTGCCAGCAGTTTATTGGGGCCGACAGGCCCCCTTAAGACCCAGTACTTC
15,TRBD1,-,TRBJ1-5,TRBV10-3,CAISPTGILNQPQHF,TGTGCCATCAGCCCGACAGGGATCCTTAATCAGCCCCAGCATTTT
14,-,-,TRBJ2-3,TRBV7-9,CASSLGWTGDTQYF,TGTGCCAGCAGCTTAGGTTGGACTGGAGATACGCAGTATTTT
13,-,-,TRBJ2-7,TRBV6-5,CASSYHDRSEQYF,TGTGCCAGCAGTTACCACGACAGGAGCGAGCAGTACTTC
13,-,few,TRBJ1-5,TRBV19,CATNPNTNQPQHF,TGTGCCACCAACCCGAATACCAATCAGCCCCAGCATTTT
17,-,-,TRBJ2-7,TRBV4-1,CASSQGPQRGVPYEQYF,TGCGCCAGCAGCCAAGGGCCTCAAAGGGGTGTGCCCTACGAGCAGTACTTC